This T cell receptor (beta chain) was documented in a study of early T cells in non-severe SARS-CoV-2 infection. This clonotype was recorded at least ten times. MiXCR was run by TCRdb on the 5' RACE reads, yielding one entry per CDR3 protein. The data show 25,000 to 35,000 distinct CDR3 sequences, with under 7.5% seen just once and approximately 37% held by the top ten. The material sequenced was whole blood. The origin of this receptor is an adult who was a healthcare worker with PCR-confirmed SARS-CoV-2 infection or an uninfected control (not recorded which).

The CDR3 DNA sequence: TGTGCCAGCAGTGACCGACGGCCCCTCGCTGAAGCTTTCTTT. Its protein is CASSDRRPLAEAFF. This rearrangement joins TRBV12-3 or TRBV12-4 to TRBJ1-1; D is ambiguous. V shed 5 bases and J shed 6 bases, with 16 bases lying between them. CDR3 length: 14 amino acids.